These 16 T cell receptor beta chains came from one sample sequenced in a study of blood T cells in healthy people across ages (dated by TCRdb to between 2015 and 2017). Libraries were built with 5' RACE. The sequencer listed for this sample is Illumina HiSeq 2500. A second roughly 7 to 12 cycle PCR used a sample-barcoded 5' primer and a J-beta primer mix. TCRdb passed the public sequencing reads through fastp at Q25 and MiXCR, retaining productive beta sequences. Every distinct CDR3 protein forms one entry, paired with its most common genes and DNA. The sample profile shows around 1,500,000 distinct CDR3 sequences; 28% of them were found once. 7.7% of the sample lies in the top ten. Material: blood. These receptors were obtained from a woman in her 30s in good health.

This clonotype was observed a handful of times. V gene TRBV19 combines with J gene TRBJ2-7, with unresolved D. The CDR3 has 15 amino acids. Trimming stripped 4 bases from V and 0 bases from J, with 13 bases between. CDR1 and CDR2 (germline): LNHDA, SQIVND (reference sequence). This chain's CDR3 is CASSTTQRSSYEQYF. The CDR3 DNA is TGTGCCAGTAGTACCACACAAAGAAGCTCCTACGAGCAGTACTTC. Together with reference TRBV19 and TRBJ2-7, the CDR3 gives the full variable domain: DGGITQSPKYLFRKEGQNVTLSCEQNLNHDAMYWYRQDPGQGLRLIYYSQIVNDFQKGDIAEGYSVSREKKESFPLTVTSAQKNPTAFYLCASSTTQRSSYEQYFGPGTRLTVT.

This clonotype was recorded a few times. The chain's CDR3 is CSVEDTQRGAQYF. The DNA for the CDR3 is TGCAGCGTTGAAGATACACAGCGCGGGGCCCAGTACTTC. The J gene is TRBJ2-5, the V gene TRBV29-1, with TRBD2 as a possible D gene (6 bases). The V gene lost 0 bases and the J gene lost 9 bases, with 14 bases spanning the gap. The CDR3 is 13 residues long. CDR1 and CDR2 (germline): SQVTM, ANQGSEA.

The V and J genes are TRBV3-1 and TRBJ2-1; 8 bases align to TRBD2. Germline V lookup: CDR1 LGHDT, CDR2 YNNKEL (reference sequence). The CDR3 has 16 amino acids. V shed 1 base and J 4 bases; nucleotides not matched to a gene: 6. The CDR3 is CASSQGLASLYNEQFF. The CDR3, as DNA: TGTGCCAGCAGCCAAGGACTAGCGTCCTTATACAATGAGCAGTTCTTC.

J is TRBJ2-7 and V is TRBV5-1; D is tentatively TRBD1 or TRBD2 (5 bases each). Germline-derived CDR1 and CDR2 are SGHRS and YFSETQ. The CDR3 has 15 residues. Trimming left V 0 bases short and J 3 bases short, with 13 bases between. The DNA for the CDR3 is TGCGCCAGCAGCTTGGGGCGTCGGGACGACTACGAGCAGTACTTC. It specifies CASSLGRRDDYEQYF. The entire variable domain, with the rest obtained from reference TRBV5-1 and TRBJ2-7, is as follows: KAGVTQTPRYLIKTRGQQVTLSCSPISGHRSVSWYQQTPGQGLQFLFEYFSETQRNKGNFPGRFSGRQFSNSRSEMNVSTLELGDSALYLCASSLGRRDDYEQYFGPGTRLTVT.

The chain uses TRBV6-6 and TRBJ1-1; tentative D call: TRBD1 (6 bases). The V and J ends lost 7 bases and 6 bases respectively, with 15 bases between them. This CDR3 comprises 13 residues. CDR1 MNHNY and CDR2 SVGAGI come from the germline V gene (reference sequence). The CDR3 is CASTPGRGPEAFF. In DNA form, the CDR3 reads TGTGCCAGCACCCCCGGCAGGGGACCTGAAGCTTTCTTT.

As to this clonotype: Compared with germline, one end of the junction differs, possibly owing to a read error. The V gene is TRBV15, the J gene TRBJ2-2; TRBD1 matches 11 bases. From germline, CDR1 is LNHNV and CDR2 YYDKDF (reference sequence). This CDR3 is 17 amino acids long. In DNA form, the CDR3 reads TGTGCCACCAGCAGATCACCGGGACAGGGGGGCACCGGGGAGCGGTTTTTT. Protein sequence: CATSRSPGQGGTGERFF. Variable domain in full (rest from reference TRBV15 and TRBJ2-2): DAMVIQNPRYQVTQFGKPVTLSCSQTLNHNVMYWYQQKSSQAPKLLFHYYDKDFNNEADTPDNFQSRRPNTSFCFLDIRSPGLGDTAMYLCATSRSPGQGGTGERFFGEGSRLTVL.

This sequence joins TRBV7-9 and TRBJ1-2; D is unclear. The CDR3 is made up of 16 amino acids. Trimming cost V 0 bases and J 7 bases, with 18 bases left between them. CDR1 and CDR2 from the germline V gene are SEHNR and FQNEAQ (reference sequence). The CDR3 nucleotides are TGTGCCAGCAGCTTAGCGCTCGCGGACCGGTTAGGTGGCTACACCTTC. It codes for CASSLALADRLGGYTF.

On this clonotype: A much larger clone differs from this one at a single base, so this may be a read error. The chain links TRBV29-1 to TRBJ2-7; perhaps TRBD1 as D (6 bases). Germline-derived CDR1 and CDR2 are SQVTM and ANQGSEA. The CDR3 length is 13 residues. The CDR3 nucleotides are TGCAGCGTGGTGGACAGACAGTCCTGCGAGCAGTACTTC. It is translated as CSVVDRQSCEQYF.

The chain couples TRBV30 to TRBJ2-4, with D possibly TRBD1 on 5 matching bases. This CDR3 has 19 residues. The V and J ends lost 7 bases and 0 bases respectively, with 28 bases between them. CDR1 GTSNPN and CDR2 SVGIG come from the germline V gene (reference sequence). The CDR3 DNA sequence: TGTGCCTACCAAGGTTCCAGGGAAGATTTATTTTTAGCCAAAAACATTCAGTACTTC. Translation: CAYQGSREDLFLAKNIQYF.

Many counts were recorded for this clonotype. The chain has TRBV12-3 or TRBV12-4 and TRBJ2-5; 14 bases agree with TRBD2. CDR3 length: 16 amino acids. After removal of 5 bases from V and 4 bases from J, the junction contained 6 bases not matched to a gene. This CDR3 reads CASSPRGLAGVETQYF. The CDR3 nucleotides read TGTGCCAGCAGTCCTCGGGGACTAGCGGGAGTAGAGACCCAGTACTTC.

The V gene is TRBV20-1, the J gene TRBJ2-4, with D possibly TRBD1 on 6 matching bases. The CDR3 runs to 15 residues. Germline lookup yields CDR1 DFQATT and CDR2 SNEGSKA (reference sequence). Deletions cut 1 base from V and 5 bases from J, with 15 bases between. The CDR3 nucleotides are TGCAGTGCTAGAGGGTACAGGGAGATGGAAAACATTCAGTACTTC. It translates to CSARGYREMENIQYF.

As regards this clonotype: A clone one base away is much larger, so this may be a read error. This chain links TRBV9 with TRBJ2-7, with D uncertain. The V gene lost 0 bases and the J gene lost 7 bases, with 17 bases spanning the gap. Germline V gene sequence: CDR1 SGDLS, CDR2 YYNGEE. The CDR3 is made up of 15 amino acids. The CDR3 DNA sequence: TGTGCCAGCAGCGTAGCGGCCTCTACCTACAATGAGCAGTACTTC. Its translation is CASSVAASTYNEQYF.

With regard to this clonotype: Given a much more abundant clone one base away, this may be a read error. The chain links TRBV29-1 to TRBJ2-7; TRBD2 is a possible D gene (5 bases). V was trimmed by 5 bases and J by 7 bases, leaving 15 bases between them. The CDR3 consists of 12 residues. Germline CDR1 is SQVTM and CDR2 is ANQGSEA. The CDR3 sequence is CSVNVRAGEQYF. As DNA, the CDR3 is TGCAGCGTTAACGTGAGGGCCGGTGAGCAGTACTTC.

This clonotype occurred a few times. The chain employs TRBV20-1 and TRBJ2-5; D unresolved. V lost 3 bases and J lost 0, with 11 bases in between. Germline CDR1 is DFQATT and CDR2 is SNEGSKA (reference sequence). The CDR3 length is 14 residues. CDR3 amino acids: CSARGLRYQETQYF. In DNA form, the CDR3 reads TGCAGTGCTAGGGGCCTCAGGTACCAAGAGACCCAGTACTTC.

This clonotype appeared a few times. J is TRBJ2-5 and V is TRBV27; perhaps TRBD2 as D (5 bases). Germline V gene data show CDR1 as MNHEY and CDR2 as SMNVEV (reference sequence). The CDR3 spans 16 residues. V was pared by 8 bases and J by 4 bases, with 23 bases between. DNA of the CDR3: TGTGCCAGCCAACCTCTACGGCCCGAGGGTAGAGAGACCCAGTACTTC. It yields the protein CASQPLRPEGRETQYF.

This clonotype was recorded a few times. A much larger clone lies one base from this, so it may be a read error. The V gene is TRBV29-1, the J gene TRBJ2-1; D assignment may be TRBD1 or TRBD2 (6 bases each). Germline-derived CDR1 and CDR2 are SQVTM and ANQGSEA. The CDR3 runs to 13 residues. The V end lost 3 bases, the J end lost 13 bases, and 19 bases lay between the germline ends. The CDR3 DNA reads as TGCAGCGTTGATAGGGGGGAGCGAGAGACCCAGTTCTTC. This sequence encodes CSVDRGERETQFF.